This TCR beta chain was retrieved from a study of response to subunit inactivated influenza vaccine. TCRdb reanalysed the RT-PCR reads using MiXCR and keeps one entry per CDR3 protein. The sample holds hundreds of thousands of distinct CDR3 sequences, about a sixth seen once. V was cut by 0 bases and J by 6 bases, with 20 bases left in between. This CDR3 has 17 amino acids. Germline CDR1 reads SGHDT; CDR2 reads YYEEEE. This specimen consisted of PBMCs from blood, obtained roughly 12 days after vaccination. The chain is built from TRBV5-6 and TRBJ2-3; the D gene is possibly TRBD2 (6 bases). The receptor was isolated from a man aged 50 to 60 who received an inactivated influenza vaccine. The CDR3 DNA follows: TGTGCCAGCAGCTTGGAAGGGTCCGGAGGGTTTGGGGATACGCAGTATTTT. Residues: CASSLEGSGGFGDTQYF.